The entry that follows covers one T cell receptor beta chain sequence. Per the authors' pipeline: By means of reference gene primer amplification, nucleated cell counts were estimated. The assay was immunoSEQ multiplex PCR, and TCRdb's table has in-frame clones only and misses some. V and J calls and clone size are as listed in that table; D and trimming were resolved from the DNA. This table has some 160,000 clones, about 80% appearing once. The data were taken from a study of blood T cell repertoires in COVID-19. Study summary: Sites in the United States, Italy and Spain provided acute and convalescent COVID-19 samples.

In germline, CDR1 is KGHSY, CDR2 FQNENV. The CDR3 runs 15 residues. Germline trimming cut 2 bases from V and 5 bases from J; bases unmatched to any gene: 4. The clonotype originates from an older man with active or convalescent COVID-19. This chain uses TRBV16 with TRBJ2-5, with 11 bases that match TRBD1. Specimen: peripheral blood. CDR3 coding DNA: TGTGCCAGCAGCCAAGGGACAGGGGGATTGGAGACCCAGTACTTC. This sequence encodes CASSQGTGGLETQYF.